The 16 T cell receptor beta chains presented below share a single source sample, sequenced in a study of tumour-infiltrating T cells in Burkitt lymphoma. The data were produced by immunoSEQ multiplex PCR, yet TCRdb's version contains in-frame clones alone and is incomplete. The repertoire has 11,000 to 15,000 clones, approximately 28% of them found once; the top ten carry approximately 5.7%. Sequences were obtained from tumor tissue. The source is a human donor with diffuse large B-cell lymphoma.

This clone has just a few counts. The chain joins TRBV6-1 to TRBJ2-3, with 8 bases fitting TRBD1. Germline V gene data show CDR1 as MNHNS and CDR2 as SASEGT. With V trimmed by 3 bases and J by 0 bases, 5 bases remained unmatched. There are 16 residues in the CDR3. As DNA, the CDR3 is TGTGCCAGCAGTGAGGGACAGGCTCTAAGCACAGATACGCAGTATTTT. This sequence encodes CASSEGQALSTDTQYF.

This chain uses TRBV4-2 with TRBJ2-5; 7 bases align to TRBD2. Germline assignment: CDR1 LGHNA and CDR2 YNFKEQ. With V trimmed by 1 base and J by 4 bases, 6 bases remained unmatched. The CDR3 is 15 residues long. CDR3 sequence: CASSQALTGGETQYF. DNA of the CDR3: TGTGCCAGCAGCCAAGCTCTTACGGGAGGAGAGACCCAGTACTTC.

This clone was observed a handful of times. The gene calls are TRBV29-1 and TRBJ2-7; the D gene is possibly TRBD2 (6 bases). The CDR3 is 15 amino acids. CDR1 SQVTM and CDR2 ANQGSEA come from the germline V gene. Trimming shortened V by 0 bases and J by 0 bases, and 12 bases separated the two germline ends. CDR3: CSVEEFGGASYEQYF. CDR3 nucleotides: TGCAGCGTTGAAGAGTTTGGCGGGGCCTCCTACGAGCAGTACTTC.

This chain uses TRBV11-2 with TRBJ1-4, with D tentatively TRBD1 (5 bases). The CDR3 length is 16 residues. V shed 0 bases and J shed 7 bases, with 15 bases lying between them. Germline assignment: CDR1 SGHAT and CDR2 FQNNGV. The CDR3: CASSLDLGRAREKLFF. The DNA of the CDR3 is TGTGCCAGCAGCTTAGATTTGGGCAGGGCGCGTGAAAAACTGTTTTTT.

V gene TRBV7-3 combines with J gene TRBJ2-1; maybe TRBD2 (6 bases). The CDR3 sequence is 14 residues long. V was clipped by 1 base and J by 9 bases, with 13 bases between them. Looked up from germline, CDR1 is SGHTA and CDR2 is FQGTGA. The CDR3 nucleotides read TGTGCCAGCAGCTTAATGGGGGAGGTGGGTGAGCAGTTCTTC. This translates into CASSLMGEVGEQFF.

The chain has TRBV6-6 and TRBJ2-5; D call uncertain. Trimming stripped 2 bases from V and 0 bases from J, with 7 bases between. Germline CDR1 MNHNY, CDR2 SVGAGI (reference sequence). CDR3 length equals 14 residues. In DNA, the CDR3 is TGTGCCAGCAGTTACCCGGCAGACCAAGAGACCCAGTACTTC. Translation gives CASSYPADQETQYF.

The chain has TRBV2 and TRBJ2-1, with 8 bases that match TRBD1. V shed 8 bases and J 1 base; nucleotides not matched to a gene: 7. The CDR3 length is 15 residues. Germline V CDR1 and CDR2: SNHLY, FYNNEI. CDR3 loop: CASGRQGSSYNEQFF. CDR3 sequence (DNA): TGTGCCAGCGGGAGACAGGGGAGTTCCTACAATGAGCAGTTCTTC.

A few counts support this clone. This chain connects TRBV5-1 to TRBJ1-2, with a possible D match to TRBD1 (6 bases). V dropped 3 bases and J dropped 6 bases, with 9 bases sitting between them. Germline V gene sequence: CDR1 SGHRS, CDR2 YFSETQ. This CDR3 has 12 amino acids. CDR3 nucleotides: TGCGCCAGCAGCTCGACAGGAGATGGCTACACCTTC. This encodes CASSSTGDGYTF.

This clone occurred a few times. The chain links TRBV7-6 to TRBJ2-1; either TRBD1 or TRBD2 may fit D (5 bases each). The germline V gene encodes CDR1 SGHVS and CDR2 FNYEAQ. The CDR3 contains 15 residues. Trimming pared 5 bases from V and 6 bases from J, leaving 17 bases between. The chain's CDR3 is CASSQRGPGGNEQFF. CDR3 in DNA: TGTGCCAGCAGCCAGAGGGGCCCTGGGGGCAATGAGCAGTTCTTC.

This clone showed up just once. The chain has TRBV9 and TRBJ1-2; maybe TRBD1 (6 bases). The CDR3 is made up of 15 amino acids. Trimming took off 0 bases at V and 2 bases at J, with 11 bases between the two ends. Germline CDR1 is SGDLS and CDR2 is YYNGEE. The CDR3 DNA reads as TGTGCCAGCAGCGTAGGGGAAACAGGGAACTATGGCTACACCTTC. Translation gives CASSVGETGNYGYTF.

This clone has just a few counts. In DNA form, the CDR3 reads TGTGCCAGCAGCTCCAAGGGGGCTGGTTCGGAGACCCAGTACTTC. This codes for CASSSKGAGSETQYF. This chain connects TRBV7-9 to TRBJ2-5, with 7 nucleotides matching TRBD1. After removal of 4 bases from V and 5 bases from J, the junction contained 10 bases not matched to a gene. Looked up from germline, CDR1 is SEHNR and CDR2 is FQNEAQ (reference sequence). The CDR3 covers 15 residues.

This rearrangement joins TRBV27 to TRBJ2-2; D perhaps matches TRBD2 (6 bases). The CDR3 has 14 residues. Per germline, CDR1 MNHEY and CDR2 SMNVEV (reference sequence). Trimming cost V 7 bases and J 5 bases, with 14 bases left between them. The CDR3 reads CASKRASATGELFF. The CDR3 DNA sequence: TGTGCCAGCAAAAGGGCTAGCGCAACCGGGGAGCTGTTTTTT.

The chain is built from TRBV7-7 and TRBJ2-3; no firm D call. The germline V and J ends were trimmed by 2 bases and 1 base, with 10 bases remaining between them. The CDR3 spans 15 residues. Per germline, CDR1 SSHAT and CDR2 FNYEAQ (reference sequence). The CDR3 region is CASSLRVLGTDTQYF. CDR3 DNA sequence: TGTGCCAGCAGCTTACGTGTCCTAGGCACAGATACGCAGTATTTT.

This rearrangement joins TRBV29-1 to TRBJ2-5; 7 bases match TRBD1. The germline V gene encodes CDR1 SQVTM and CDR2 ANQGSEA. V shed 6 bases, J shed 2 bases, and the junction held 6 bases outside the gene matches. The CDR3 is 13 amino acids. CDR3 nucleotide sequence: TGCAGCGTCCCGGGACAGCATCAAGAGACCCAGTACTTC. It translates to CSVPGQHQETQYF.

The CDR3 coding sequence is TGTGCCAGCAGCATAGCAGGGGCTGGGGGTAGGCCCCAGCATTTT. Its translation is CASSIAGAGGRPQHF. This chain joins TRBV2 and TRBJ1-5, with D perhaps matching TRBD1 (6 bases). This CDR3 region has 15 residues. Germline CDR1 and CDR2: SNHLY and FYNNEI. V lost 6 bases and J 9 bases, leaving 21 bases between the germline ends.

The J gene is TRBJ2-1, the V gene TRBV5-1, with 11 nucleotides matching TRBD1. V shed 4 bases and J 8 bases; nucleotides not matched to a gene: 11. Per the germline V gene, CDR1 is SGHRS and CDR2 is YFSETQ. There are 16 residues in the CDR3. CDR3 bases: TGCGCCAGCAGCACCCCAGGACAGGGGGCGGGCGATGAGCAGTTCTTC. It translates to CASSTPGQGAGDEQFF.